These T cell receptor beta chains were read from a single sample in a study of beta chain features in type 1 diabetes. Sequenced by immunoSEQ multiplex PCR; TCRdb stores in-frame clones only, minus some. Among about 270,000 clones listed, roughly an eighth were seen once. The sample comprised naive CD4+ T cells from blood. These receptor sequences come from a man aged 25 to 40 with type 1 diabetes. CDR3s include the opening cysteine and the closing phenylalanine or tryptophan. Fields, in order: D gene, V gene, clone size, J gene, CDR3 protein, CDR3 DNA. A D gene is named only where the DNA matches it firmly. The size entry is marked missing in some rows and otherwise reads once, few, many or a size class.

-	TRBV14	-	TRBJ2-1	CASSQQAGSYNEQFF	TGTGCCAGCAGCCAACAGGCCGGCTCCTACAATGAGCAGTTCTTC
-	TRBV25-1	few	TRBJ2-1	CASSEVLNSYNEQFF	TGTGCCAGCAGTGAAGTTCTAAACTCCTACAATGAGCAGTTCTTC
TRBD1	TRBV9	few	TRBJ2-3	CASSLDRSRTDTQYF	TGTGCCAGCAGCCTGGACAGGAGCAGAACAGATACGCAGTATTTT
-	TRBV18	-	TRBJ2-7	CASSPPSAGSSYEQYF	TGTGCCAGCTCACCACCGTCAGCGGGTTCTTCCTACGAGCAGTACTTC
-	TRBV11-1	few	TRBJ2-2	CASTYHAGLNTGELFF	TGTGCCAGCACCTACCACGCGGGGCTAAACACCGGGGAGCTGTTTTTT
-	TRBV5-1	-	TRBJ1-1	CASSLDSNTEAFF	TGCGCCAGCAGCTTGGACTCGAACACTGAAGCTTTCTTT
TRBD1	TRBV28	few	TRBJ2-4	CASSPPGSSRGIQYF	TGTGCCAGCAGCCCTCCGGGGTCCAGCAGGGGGATTCAGTACTTC
TRBD2	TRBV15	-	TRBJ2-7	CATSREGTSGRRFHEQYF	TGTGCCACCAGCAGAGAGGGGACTAGCGGGAGGAGGTTCCACGAGCAGTACTTC
TRBD1	TRBV7-6	few	TRBJ2-6	CASSHGQGWGSGANVLTF	TGTGCCAGCAGCCACGGACAGGGTTGGGGCTCTGGGGCCAACGTCCTGACTTTC
-	TRBV4-2	few	TRBJ2-3	CASSQDNTDTQYF	TGTGCCAGCAGCCAAGATAATACAGATACGCAGTATTTT
-	TRBV7-8	-	TRBJ1-1	CASSLAGASGTEAFF	TGTGCCAGCAGCTTAGCTGGGGCTTCGGGCACTGAAGCTTTCTTT
-	TRBV19	few	TRBJ2-7	CASSIVGVSAYEQYF	TGTGCCAGTAGTATAGTCGGTGTCAGCGCCTACGAGCAGTACTTC
TRBD2	TRBV7-9	-	TRBJ2-1	CASRPLAGGNYNEQFF	TGTGCCAGCAGACCTCTAGCGGGAGGGAACTACAATGAGCAGTTCTTC
-	TRBV18	few	TRBJ2-7	CASSPDLTVNYEQYF	TGTGCCAGCTCACCGGACTTGACGGTAAACTACGAGCAGTACTTC
TRBD1	TRBV5-4	few	TRBJ1-1	CASSSSTGDPISAFF	TGTGCCAGCAGCTCCTCAACAGGGGATCCTATAAGTGCTTTCTTT
TRBD2	TRBV29-1	-	TRBJ2-2	CSVEVSRTSGFYARGELFF	TGCAGCGTTGAAGTCTCAAGGACTAGCGGTTTTTACGCTCGCGGGGAGCTGTTTTTT
-	TRBV7-8	few	TRBJ2-1	CASSLNRDNEQFF	TGTGCCAGCAGTCTCAACAGGGACAATGAGCAGTTCTTC
TRBD2	TRBV28	few	TRBJ2-2	CASSLRAGGPGELFF	TGTGCCAGCAGTTTACGGGCGGGAGGGCCCGGGGAGCTGTTTTTT
-	TRBV18	few	TRBJ2-1	CASSPSVYNEQFF	TGTGCCAGCTCACCATCGGTCTACAATGAGCAGTTCTTC
-	TRBV9	-	TRBJ2-5	CASSVGPVTGETQYF	TGTGCCAGCAGCGTAGGGCCCGTGACGGGGGAGACCCAGTACTTC
TRBD1	TRBV5-1	few	TRBJ2-2	CASRQRPGQRNTGELFF	TGCGCCAGCAGGCAGCGACCGGGACAGAGGAACACCGGGGAGCTGTTTTTT
-	TRBV9	-	TRBJ1-2	CASSVSVDRKFRGYTF	TGTGCCAGCAGCGTATCAGTTGACAGGAAATTTAGAGGCTACACCTTC
-	TRBV27	-	TRBJ2-5	CASGGSKVYQETQYF	TGTGCCAGCGGGGGGAGCAAGGTTTACCAAGAGACCCAGTACTTC
TRBD1	TRBV10-2	-	TRBJ2-7	CASTDRVAYEQYF	TGCGCCAGTACAGACAGGGTGGCCTACGAGCAGTACTTC
-	TRBV25-1	few	TRBJ2-1	CASSEWGASDYNEQFF	TGTGCCAGCAGTGAATGGGGCGCCTCGGACTACAATGAGCAGTTCTTC
TRBD2	TRBV7-9	-	TRBJ2-5	CASSFLAGGETQYF	TGTGCCAGCAGCTTCCTAGCGGGAGGAGAGACCCAGTACTTC
-	TRBV30	few	TRBJ1-5	CAWSLQVNQPQHF	TGTGCCTGGAGTTTGCAGGTGAATCAGCCCCAGCATTTT
TRBD1	TRBV11-1	-	TRBJ1-1	CASSLSGQGNAEAFF	TGTGCCAGCAGCCTCTCGGGACAGGGAAACGCTGAAGCTTTCTTT
-	TRBV4-3	few	TRBJ2-1	CASSQRTYNEQFF	TGCGCCAGCAGCCAGAGAACCTACAATGAGCAGTTCTTC
-	TRBV2	-	TRBJ1-1	CASSSSRNTEAFF	TGTGCCAGCAGTTCCTCCAGGAACACTGAAGCTTTCTTT
-	TRBV11-2	-	TRBJ2-2	CASSFYRETGELFF	TGTGCCAGCAGCTTTTACCGGGAAACCGGGGAGCTGTTTTTT
TRBD1	TRBV18	few	TRBJ2-5	CASSPGQGKTQYF	TGTGCCAGCTCGCCGGGACAGGGAAAGACCCAGTACTTC
TRBD1	TRBV6-6	few	TRBJ1-5	CASSTFAGGREPQHF	TGTGCCAGCAGTACCTTTGCAGGGGGCAGGGAGCCCCAGCATTTT
TRBD2	TRBV7-2	few	TRBJ2-5	CASSTRGGRATMETQYF	TGTGCCAGCAGCACCAGGGGCGGGAGGGCCACGATGGAGACCCAGTACTTC
-	TRBV6-6	few	TRBJ2-5	CASSAPSKETQYF	TGTGCCAGCAGCGCTCCGAGCAAAGAGACCCAGTACTTC
-	TRBV4-2	few	TRBJ1-1	CASSQEGQGSTEAFF	TGTGCCAGCAGCCAAGAGGGACAAGGAAGCACTGAAGCTTTCTTT
TRBD1	TRBV25-1	-	TRBJ2-1	CASGETGAYNEQFF	TGTGCCAGCGGTGAGACAGGGGCCTACAATGAGCAGTTCTTC
-	TRBV5-1	few	TRBJ2-2	CASSLYRNTGELFF	TGCGCCAGCAGCTTGTATCGGAACACCGGGGAGCTGTTTTTT
TRBD2	TRBV14	few	TRBJ2-1	CASSQEAPLAGDYNEQFF	TGTGCCAGCAGCCAAGAGGCCCCCCTAGCGGGAGACTACAATGAGCAGTTCTTC
TRBD1	TRBV29-1	-	TRBJ1-2	CSVARPGQGADGYTF	TGCAGCGTTGCTAGACCGGGACAGGGGGCCGATGGCTACACCTTC
TRBD1	TRBV19	few	TRBJ2-7	CASSGQGAIYEQYF	TGTGCCAGTAGTGGACAGGGGGCCATCTACGAGCAGTACTTC
-	TRBV19	-	TRBJ1-5	CASSIEEGGDQPQHF	TGTGCCAGTAGTATAGAGGAGGGCGGGGATCAGCCCCAGCATTTT
-	TRBV11-2	-	TRBJ2-7	CASSPVQGQHEQYF	TGTGCCAGCAGCCCAGTTCAGGGGCAGCACGAGCAGTACTTC
-	TRBV6-5	-	TRBJ2-7	CASSYHRGYEQYF	TGTGCCAGCAGTTACCATAGGGGGTACGAGCAGTACTTC
TRBD2	TRBV9	-	TRBJ2-2	CASSVIAGGTGELFF	TGTGCCAGCAGCGTGATAGCGGGGGGCACCGGGGAGCTGTTTTTT
TRBD1	TRBV29-1	few	TRBJ1-1	CSVVRQGPNTEAFF	TGCAGCGTTGTCCGACAGGGCCCGAACACTGAAGCTTTCTTT